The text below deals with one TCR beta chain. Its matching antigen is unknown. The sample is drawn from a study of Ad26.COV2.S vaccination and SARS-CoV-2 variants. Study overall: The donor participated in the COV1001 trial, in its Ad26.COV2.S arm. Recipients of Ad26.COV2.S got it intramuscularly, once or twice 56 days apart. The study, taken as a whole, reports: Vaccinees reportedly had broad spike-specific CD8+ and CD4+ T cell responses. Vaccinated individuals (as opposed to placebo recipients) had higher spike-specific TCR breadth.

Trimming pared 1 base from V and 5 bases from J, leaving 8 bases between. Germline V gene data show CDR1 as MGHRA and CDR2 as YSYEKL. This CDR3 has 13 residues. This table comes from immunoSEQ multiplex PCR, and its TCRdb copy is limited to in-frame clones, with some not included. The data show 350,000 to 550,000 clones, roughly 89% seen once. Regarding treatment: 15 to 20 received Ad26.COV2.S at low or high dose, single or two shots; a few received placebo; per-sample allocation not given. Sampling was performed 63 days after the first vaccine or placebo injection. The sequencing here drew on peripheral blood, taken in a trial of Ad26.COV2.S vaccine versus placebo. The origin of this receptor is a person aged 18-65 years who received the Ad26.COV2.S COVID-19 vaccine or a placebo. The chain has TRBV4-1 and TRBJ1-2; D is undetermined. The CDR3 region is CASSQVLRYGYTF. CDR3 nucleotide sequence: TGCGCCAGCAGCCAAGTCCTACGTTATGGCTACACCTTC.